The 21 T cell receptor beta chains below come from one sample, sequenced in a study of cytomegalovirus exposure and HLA in healthy donors. Primers: 60 Vbeta forward and 13 Jbeta reverse. TCRdb keeps only in-frame clones here, not all; method: immunoSEQ multiplex PCR. The sample shows about 140,000 clones, around three quarters of them seen only once. Sequencing was performed on PBMCs. All receptors come from a man aged 40-49 years in good health and CMV-seropositive.

The chain uses TRBV11-2 and TRBJ2-3; no reliable D call. The germline V gene has CDR1 SGHAT and CDR2 FQNNGV. The CDR3 loop spans 15 amino acids. With 4 bases removed from V and 2 bases from J, the gap between germline ends came to 13 bases. The CDR3 DNA reads TGTGCCAGCAGCTATGGCCAGATCTTCACAGATACGCAGTATTTT. Translation: CASSYGQIFTDTQYF.

The chain is built from TRBV10-2 and TRBJ1-5, with D tentatively TRBD1 (5 bases). Per the germline V gene, CDR1 is WSHSY and CDR2 is SAAADI. The CDR3 runs 15 residues. V was cut by 3 bases and J by 2 bases, with 11 bases left in between. The CDR3 sequence is CASSDPGGGNQPQHF. In nucleotides, the CDR3 is TGCGCCAGCAGTGATCCGGGGGGAGGCAATCAGCCCCAGCATTTT.

V is TRBV4-2 and J is TRBJ1-1; 7 nucleotides match TRBD1. The V gene end was trimmed by 2 bases and the J gene end by 2 bases; junction bases not matched to a gene: 11. This CDR3 has 17 residues. Germline CDR1 and CDR2: LGHNA and YNFKEQ. Here the CDR3 reads CASSQQGGRGPNTEAFF. CDR3 in DNA: TGTGCCAGCAGCCAACAAGGGGGCAGGGGCCCCAACACTGAAGCTTTCTTT.

V is TRBV5-1 and J is TRBJ1-1; 7 bases are shared with TRBD1. The CDR3 sequence is 14 residues long. Trimming took 4 bases from V and 1 from J; bases not matched to a gene: 4. The V gene's germline CDR1 is SGHRS and CDR2 YFSETQ. Written as DNA, the CDR3 is TGCGCCAGCAGCGCTCGGACAGGGAACACTGAAGCTTTCTTT. Translated: CASSARTGNTEAFF.

V gene TRBV2 combines with J gene TRBJ2-7; TRBD2 matches at 7 bases. The germline gives CDR1 SNHLY, CDR2 FYNNEI. The CDR3 loop spans 18 amino acids. V was clipped by 4 bases and J by 0 bases; unmatched bases: 15. The CDR3 nucleotides read TGTGCCAGCAGTGGAACCCGCTTGACTAGCCGGGGCTCCTACGAGCAGTACTTC. This encodes CASSGTRLTSRGSYEQYF.

This clone has just a few counts. The CDR3, as DNA: TGTGCCAGCAGTTCCCTGGGACTGGGTAATGAAAAACTGTTTTTT. Its translation: CASSSLGLGNEKLFF. The chain links TRBV27 to TRBJ1-4; D is perhaps TRBD1 (5 bases). The V gene's germline CDR1 is MNHEY and CDR2 SMNVEV (reference sequence). The V end lost 4 bases, the J end lost 4 bases, and 13 bases lay between the germline ends. CDR3 length: 15 amino acids.

V and J are TRBV28 and TRBJ1-2; 8 bases align to TRBD1. V was clipped by 7 bases and J by 2 bases; unmatched bases: 6. The CDR3 has 14 amino acids. The germline V gene has CDR1 MDHEN and CDR2 SYDVKM. CDR3 protein: CASNRNRGNYGYTF. In DNA, the CDR3 is TGTGCCAGCAACCGAAACAGGGGGAACTATGGCTACACCTTC.

This chain connects TRBV6-4 to TRBJ2-4; 8 nucleotides match TRBD1. The CDR3 length is 22 residues. CDR1 is MRHNA, CDR2 SNTAGT, per germline. V dropped 1 base and J dropped 2; count of bases not matched to a gene: 22. The CDR3 DNA follows: TGTGCCAGCAGTGACTTTGGATTTTGGCAGGGGGCCTCTCGAAAACCCAAAAACATTCAGTACTTC. It translates to CASSDFGFWQGASRKPKNIQYF.

This chain uses TRBV2 with TRBJ1-5; possibly TRBD1 for D (5 bases). The length of the CDR3 is 13 residues. V lost 4 bases and J 4 bases, leaving 8 bases between the germline ends. Per the germline V gene, CDR1 is SNHLY and CDR2 is FYNNEI. The chain's CDR3 is CASSGGTNQPQHF. Here the CDR3 DNA reads TGTGCCAGCAGTGGGGGGACTAATCAGCCCCAGCATTTT.

In its sample, this clone was seen a few times. The chain links TRBV6-5 to TRBJ2-7, with TRBD1 identical over 8 bases. Germline-derived CDR1 and CDR2 are MNHEY and SVGAGI. The length of the CDR3 is 15 residues. The V and J ends lost 6 bases and 7 bases, in that order; junction bases with no gene match: 14. The CDR3 loop reads CASRLRQGYAGEQYF. CDR3 sequence (DNA): TGTGCCAGCAGACTACGACAGGGGTATGCGGGAGAGCAGTACTTC.

The rearrangement uses TRBV19 and TRBJ2-3; no clear D gene. The germline gives CDR1 LNHDA, CDR2 SQIVND (reference sequence). Trimming took off 2 bases at V and 3 bases at J, with 12 bases between the two ends. The CDR3 has 15 residues. DNA of the CDR3: TGTGCCAGTAGTATATCTCTCGGCGGAACAGATACGCAGTATTTT. This sequence encodes CASSISLGGTDTQYF. Supplemented by reference TRBV19 and TRBJ2-3, the full variable domain reads DGGITQSPKYLFRKEGQNVTLSCEQNLNHDAMYWYRQDPGQGLRLIYYSQIVNDFQKGDIAEGYSVSREKKESFPLTVTSAQKNPTAFYLCASSISLGGTDTQYFGPGTRLTVL.

Only one count was recorded for this clone. The chain joins TRBV6-6 to TRBJ1-4, with D possibly being TRBD1 (6 bases). CDR1 is MNHNY and CDR2 is SVGAGI in the germline V gene (reference sequence). The CDR3 is 15 residues long. V shed 7 bases and J shed 3 bases, with 15 bases lying between them. This chain's CDR3 is CASTLPDRANEKLFF. The CDR3 nucleotides are TGTGCCAGCACCTTACCGGACAGAGCTAATGAAAAACTGTTTTTT.

The chain employs TRBV25-1 and TRBJ1-1, with a tentative D call TRBD1 (5 bases). The CDR3 runs to 15 residues. Trimming removed 2 bases from V and 5 bases from J, with 15 bases in between. The germline CDR1 and CDR2 sequences are MGHDK and SYGVNS. This chain's CDR3 is CASSEMKGLETEAFF. CDR3 in DNA: TGTGCCAGCAGTGAAATGAAGGGGCTGGAGACTGAAGCTTTCTTT.

The V call is TRBV19, the J call TRBJ2-2, with a weak D call TRBD1 (5 bases). This CDR3 comprises 13 residues. CDR1 is LNHDA, CDR2 SQIVND, per germline (reference sequence). The V end lost 6 bases, the J end lost 5 bases, and 10 bases lay between the germline ends. The CDR3 region has the DNA TGTGCCAGTAGCTTCTCAGGGACCGGGGAGCTGTTTTTT. As protein: CASSFSGTGELFF.

The rearrangement links TRBV1 to TRBJ2-2; the table's D call TRBD1 went unverified against the DNA. TRBV1 is flagged as a pseudogene. The CDR3 has 22 amino acids. The DNA of the CDR3 is TGCACCAGCAGCCAAGATCCCCGGGACAGGGAAAATCGTATCAAGAACACCGGGGAGCTGTTTTTT. Its protein is CTSSQDPRDRENRIKNTGELFF.

The chain has TRBV2 and TRBJ2-1, with 9 positions matching TRBD2. The germline V gene has CDR1 SNHLY and CDR2 FYNNEI. Trimming took 5 bases from V and 4 from J; bases not matched to a gene: 6. The CDR3 totals 15 residues. DNA for the CDR3: TGTGCCAGCAGTAACCTAGCGGGACCATACAATGAGCAGTTCTTC. It specifies CASSNLAGPYNEQFF.

This chain joins TRBV5-6 and TRBJ1-4; 10 bases are shared with TRBD1. J was trimmed by 7 bases and V by 2 bases; bases with no gene match: 11. The CDR3 sequence is 17 residues long. CDR1 and CDR2 from the germline V gene are SGHDT and YYEEEE. DNA of the CDR3: TGTGCCAGCAGCTTCGGGACAGGGGAAAGCTGGGTTGAAAAACTGTTTTTT. It yields the protein CASSFGTGESWVEKLFF.

This clone was seen once. V and J are TRBV5-6 and TRBJ1-3; perhaps TRBD1 as D (6 bases). The V gene lost 5 bases and the J gene lost 0 bases, with 18 bases spanning the gap. The CDR3 spans 17 residues. The germline V gene encodes CDR1 SGHDT and CDR2 YYEEEE. The CDR3: CASSSTGWRPSGNTIYF. CDR3 bases: TGTGCCAGCAGTTCCACAGGGTGGCGGCCCTCTGGAAACACCATATATTTT. Supplemented by reference TRBV5-6 and TRBJ1-3, the full variable domain reads DAGVTQSPTHLIKTRGQQVTLRCSPKSGHDTVSWYQQALGQGPQFIFQYYEEEERQRGNFPDRFSGHQFPNYSSELNVNALLLGDSALYLCASSSTGWRPSGNTIYFGEGSWLTVV.

The chain links TRBV27 to TRBJ2-2; no firm D call. Deletions cut 3 bases from V and 2 bases from J, with 4 bases between. CDR3 length equals 13 residues. Germline loops: CDR1 MNHEY, CDR2 SMNVEV (reference sequence). DNA of the CDR3: TGTGCCAGCAGTTTCCCTAACACCGGGGAGCTGTTTTTT. It encodes CASSFPNTGELFF.

This clone has only a few counts. The chain carries TRBV4-1 and TRBJ2-4; D is perhaps TRBD1 (6 bases). The germline V gene has CDR1 MGHRA and CDR2 YSYEKL. The V gene lost 0 bases and the J gene lost 10 bases, with 16 bases spanning the gap. CDR3 length: 15 residues. CDR3 amino acids: CASSQDGGTGRIQYF. Here the CDR3 DNA reads TGCGCCAGCAGCCAAGATGGGGGAACAGGGCGGATTCAGTACTTC.

The chain combines TRBV30 with TRBJ2-1; 7 bases agree with TRBD1. Germline V gene data show CDR1 as GTSNPN and CDR2 as SVGIG (reference sequence). The CDR3 is made up of 15 amino acids. V lost 4 bases and J lost 4; bases outside the gene matches: 10. In nucleotides, the CDR3 is TGTGCCTGGAAAGACAGGACAGGTAAATACAATGAGCAGTTCTTC. This translates into CAWKDRTGKYNEQFF.